Below, 27 T cell receptor beta chains from the same sample are listed, as sequenced in a study of identical twins. TCRdb analysed the 5' RACE reads with MiXCR anew, one entry per CDR3 protein. Found here are around 510,000 distinct CDR3 sequences, 14% of them singletons; the top ten hold about 0.97%. These data also featured in a second study, about yellow fever vaccine responses in identical twins.

What was sequenced was CD4+ T cells sorted from blood. Receptors were obtained from a young woman in good health.

This clonotype was detected a few times. The chain couples TRBV10-3 to TRBJ2-1; 8 positions agree with TRBD2. With 6 bases clipped from V and 5 bases from J, the junction kept 6 bases outside the gene matches. The CDR3 length is 14 residues. Germline V gene sequence: CDR1 ENHRY, CDR2 SYGVKD. CDR3 nucleotide sequence: TGTGCCATCAGACCGGGACTAGGGGACAATGAGCAGTTCTTC. Translated, it gives CAIRPGLGDNEQFF.

The rearrangement uses TRBV7-9 and TRBJ2-7, with D uncertain. The germline gives CDR1 SEHNR, CDR2 FQNEAQ (reference sequence). V lost 0 bases and J 0 bases, leaving 6 bases between the germline ends. This CDR3 region has 14 residues. The CDR3 region is CASSLAVLSYEQYF. The CDR3 DNA reads as TGTGCCAGCAGCTTAGCGGTACTCTCCTACGAGCAGTACTTC.

This clonotype has only a few counts. This chain uses TRBV12-3 or TRBV12-4 with TRBJ2-3; weak D call: TRBD2 (5 bases). CDR3 length: 17 amino acids. V was cut by 6 bases and J by 1 base, with 20 bases left in between. The CDR3 coding sequence is TGTGCCAGCAGCCATCCGAAACTAGGCCACCGCACAGATACGCAGTATTTT. Its translation: CASSHPKLGHRTDTQYF.

This clonotype has only a few counts. The rearrangement links TRBV3-1 to TRBJ2-2, with D tentatively TRBD2 (5 bases). The V end was cut by 5 bases, the J end by 5 bases, with 9 bases between. Germline V gives CDR1 LGHDT, CDR2 YNNKEL (reference sequence). CDR3 length equals 13 residues. The CDR3 coding sequence is TGTGCCAGCAGCTCGTTAGCGACCGGGGAGCTGTTTTTT. This gives the protein CASSSLATGELFF.

This clonotype was seen a handful of times. The chain recombines TRBV15 with TRBJ2-2; perhaps TRBD1 as D (6 bases). Germline CDR1 reads LNHNV; CDR2 reads YYDKDF (reference sequence). The V and J ends lost 0 bases and 6 bases respectively, with 11 bases between them. This CDR3 has 15 residues. The CDR3 coding sequence is TGTGCCACCAGCAGAGACACTGGGACACCCGGGGAGCTGTTTTTT. Its protein is CATSRDTGTPGELFF.

The J gene is TRBJ2-3, the V gene TRBV9; D is tentatively TRBD1 or TRBD2 (5 bases each). The CDR3 totals 14 residues. Germline V gene data show CDR1 as SGDLS and CDR2 as YYNGEE. Trimming took off 2 bases at V and 2 bases at J, with 9 bases between the two ends. CDR3 DNA sequence: TGTGCCAGCAGCGTGGGGACCCTCACAGATACGCAGTATTTT. Its translation: CASSVGTLTDTQYF.

This clonotype was observed a handful of times. This chain links TRBV6-5 with TRBJ1-1; 7 nucleotides agree with TRBD1. Per the germline V gene, CDR1 is MNHEY and CDR2 is SVGAGI. The CDR3 covers 17 residues. The J segment lost 4 bases and the V segment lost 3 bases, leaving 14 bases of the junction unmatched. CDR3 sequence (DNA): TGTGCCAGCAGTTATAACCAGCGGTACCGGGACAGCACTGAAGCTTTCTTT. Its translation is CASSYNQRYRDSTEAFF.

This clonotype was seen at least ten times. The chain carries TRBV24-1 and TRBJ2-1; no clear D. Trimming took 4 bases from V and 5 from J, leaving 8 bases between them. This CDR3 has 13 residues. Germline CDR1 reads KGHDR; CDR2 reads SFDVKD. The CDR3 loop is CATSDLNHNEQFF. In nucleotides, the CDR3 is TGTGCCACCAGTGACCTCAACCACAATGAGCAGTTCTTC.

This clonotype was seen only a few times. For the CDR3, the DNA is TGTGCCATCAGTGAGAAGGGTTGGGGGGAGCAGTTCTTC. Its protein product is CAISEKGWGEQFF. V gene TRBV10-3 combines with J gene TRBJ2-1; either TRBD1 or TRBD2 may fit D (5 bases each). Trimming pared 2 bases from V and 10 bases from J, leaving 12 bases between. The CDR3 is 13 residues long. Germline CDR1 and CDR2: ENHRY and SYGVKD.

V is TRBV28 and J is TRBJ1-2; D unresolved. Germline V gene lookup returns CDR1 MDHEN and CDR2 SYDVKM. This CDR3 region has 14 residues. The V end was cut by 3 bases, the J end by 4 bases, with 12 bases between. CDR3 DNA sequence: TGTGCCAGCAGTTTGAAAACCTATAGCTATGGCTACACCTTC. Residues: CASSLKTYSYGYTF.

This clonotype was counted many times. The rearrangement joins TRBV20-1 to TRBJ2-3, with TRBD1 matching 9 bases. The CDR3 contains 16 residues. Trimming cost V 5 bases and J 7 bases; bases outside gene matches: 16. CDR1 is DFQATT, CDR2 SNEGSKA, per germline (reference sequence). CDR3 amino acids: CSAPTAGQGQVNTQYF. CDR3 nucleotides: TGCAGTGCTCCTACCGCCGGACAGGGGCAGGTGAATACGCAGTATTTT.

In its sample, this clonotype was seen many times. This sequence joins TRBV5-1 and TRBJ2-1; 12 nucleotides agree with TRBD2. The CDR3 runs to 15 residues. Unmatched junction bases numbered 5, after V lost 1 base and J lost 9 bases. The V gene's germline CDR1 is SGHRS and CDR2 YFSETQ. CDR3 region: CASSLLAGGNTEQFF. CDR3 nucleotides: TGCGCCAGCAGCTTGCTAGCGGGGGGGAACACTGAGCAGTTCTTC.

The chain joins TRBV5-1 to TRBJ2-7, with no clear D. V was clipped by 7 bases and J by 1 base, with 12 bases between them. Germline assignment: CDR1 SGHRS and CDR2 YFSETQ. The CDR3 runs 13 residues. The CDR3 DNA reads as TGCGCCAGCCGAGAACCGAATTCCTACGAGCAGTACTTC. Its translation is CASREPNSYEQYF.

The gene calls are TRBV12-3 or TRBV12-4 and TRBJ2-5, with 7 bases matching TRBD2. Trimming cost V 5 bases and J 2 bases; bases outside gene matches: 8. This CDR3 is 15 amino acids long. The CDR3 loop reads CASSPTPSGQETQYF. In DNA form, the CDR3 reads TGTGCCAGCAGTCCCACCCCTAGCGGACAAGAGACCCAGTACTTC.

This clonotype appeared a single time. This chain connects TRBV20-1 to TRBJ2-3; 7 nucleotides agree with TRBD2. The ends lost 8 bases at V and 1 base at J; junction bases unmatched: 6. The CDR3 has 13 amino acids. Germline CDR1 reads DFQATT; CDR2 reads SNEGSKA (reference sequence). The CDR3 loop reads CSKRGRGTDTQYF. In DNA, the CDR3 is TGCAGTAAACGGGGGAGGGGCACAGATACGCAGTATTTT.

The gene calls are TRBV6-1 and TRBJ2-7; D not resolved. Between the trimmed V and J ends, which lost 4 bases and 0 bases, there was a span of 10 bases. The CDR3 spans 14 residues. Germline-derived CDR1 and CDR2 are MNHNS and SASEGT. CDR3 DNA sequence: TGTGCCAGCAGTGTTCGCAGAGGCTCCTACGAGCAGTACTTC. Its translation: CASSVRRGSYEQYF.

This clonotype was observed a handful of times. The V gene is TRBV7-9, the J gene TRBJ2-3, with 10 positions matching TRBD2. The germline V gene encodes CDR1 SEHNR and CDR2 FQNEAQ (reference sequence). There are 17 residues in the CDR3. J was trimmed by 6 bases and V by 0 bases; bases with no gene match: 9. DNA for the CDR3: TGTGCCAGCAGCTTAGCGGGGACTAGCGCCCTCATGGATACGCAGTATTTT. This encodes CASSLAGTSALMDTQYF. Complete variable domain (other parts from reference TRBV7-9 and TRBJ2-3): DTGVSQNPRHKITKRGQNVTFRCDPISEHNRLYWYRQTLGQGPEFLTYFQNEAQLEKSRLLSDRFSAERPKGSFSTLEIQRTEQGDSAMYLCASSLAGTSALMDTQYFGPGTRLTVL.

The sample holds a few counts of this clonotype. CDR3 in DNA: TGTGCCACCAGCAGAGATCGGGGACAGGGGGTTCGGGCACTATGGGCCCAGTACTTC. This encodes CATSRDRGQGVRALWAQYF. J is TRBJ2-5 and V is TRBV15; TRBD1 matches at 11 bases. V was pared by 0 bases and J by 9 bases, with 18 bases of the junction left unmatched. Germline V gene data show CDR1 as LNHNV and CDR2 as YYDKDF (reference sequence). There are 19 residues in the CDR3.

In its sample, this clonotype was seen many times. The V call is TRBV7-9, the J call TRBJ2-7, with TRBD1 identical over 7 bases. The V gene's germline CDR1 is SEHNR and CDR2 FQNEAQ (reference sequence). The V and J ends lost 5 bases and 2 bases, in that order; junction bases with no gene match: 6. The CDR3 loop spans 14 amino acids. The CDR3 nucleotides are TGTGCCAGCAGCCTCCGGGACAGAACCTACGAGCAGTACTTC. As protein: CASSLRDRTYEQYF.

The gene calls are TRBV12-3 or TRBV12-4 and TRBJ2-5, with 7 positions matching TRBD1. With V trimmed by 3 bases and J by 4 bases, 8 bases remained unmatched. CDR3 length equals 15 residues. The chain's CDR3 is CASSFVGAGGETQYF. The CDR3 region has the DNA TGTGCCAGCAGTTTCGTTGGGGCAGGGGGAGAGACCCAGTACTTC.

The table lists this clonotype with many counts. The gene calls are TRBV24-1 and TRBJ2-1; 14 nucleotides line up with TRBD2. This CDR3 comprises 14 residues. The germline gives CDR1 KGHDR, CDR2 SFDVKD. V dropped 8 bases and J dropped 7; count of bases not matched to a gene: 3. The CDR3 DNA is TGTGCCACCACGACTAGCGGGAGGGGGAATGAGCAGTTCTTC. Encoded protein: CATTTSGRGNEQFF.

The V call is TRBV6-1, the J call TRBJ2-1; 8 positions agree with TRBD2. The CDR3 runs to 16 residues. Unmatched junction bases numbered 19, after V lost 11 bases and J lost 7 bases. Germline values: CDR1 MNHNS, CDR2 SASEGT. DNA for the CDR3: TGTGCCGCCGAACGGGGGGGAGGGGGTCTAAGGAATGAGCAGTTCTTC. Residues: CAAERGGGGLRNEQFF.

The chain uses TRBV7-9 and TRBJ2-7, with D unclear. The CDR3 contains 14 residues. The V end was cut by 2 bases, the J end by 7 bases, with 15 bases between. Germline loops: CDR1 SEHNR, CDR2 FQNEAQ (reference sequence). CDR3 residues: CASSLFERVGEQYF. As DNA, the CDR3 is TGTGCCAGCAGCTTATTTGAAAGGGTGGGAGAGCAGTACTTC.

This chain connects TRBV7-9 to TRBJ1-4, with unresolved D. Germline lookup yields CDR1 SEHNR and CDR2 FQNEAQ (reference sequence). With 2 bases removed from V and 5 bases from J, the gap between germline ends came to 15 bases. The CDR3 is made up of 16 amino acids. CDR3 protein: CASSLRSAGSNEKLFF. Written as DNA, the CDR3 is TGTGCCAGCAGCTTAAGATCGGCAGGATCGAATGAAAAACTGTTTTTT.

This clonotype occurred a few times. The chain combines TRBV21-1 with TRBJ2-2; the table names TRBD2, a call not compared with the DNA. TRBV21-1 counts as a pseudogene. This CDR3 comprises 16 residues. Written as DNA, the CDR3 is TGTGCCAGCAGCAGAAATCTCAGGCCCTGCACCGGGGAGCTGTTTTTT. It translates to CASSRNLRPCTGELFF.

Only a few counts were recorded for this clonotype. This chain uses TRBV20-1 with TRBJ2-7; D might be TRBD2 (6 bases). The CDR3 contains 14 residues. Germline V gene data show CDR1 as DFQATT and CDR2 as SNEGSKA (reference sequence). The ends were cut back, 6 bases at V and 6 bases at J, with 21 bases in the middle. This CDR3 reads CSAHGSWGLCEQYF. CDR3 nucleotides: TGCAGTGCACACGGGAGCTGGGGGTTATGCGAGCAGTACTTC.

This clonotype was seen a few times. The chain joins TRBV28 to TRBJ2-7, with D possibly being TRBD1 or TRBD2 (5 bases each). The CDR3 has 14 amino acids. Trimming removed 5 bases at V and 4 bases at J, with 15 bases between. In germline, CDR1 is MDHEN, CDR2 SYDVKM. CDR3 DNA sequence: TGTGCCAGCAGTGGGACGCATGGGGGTTACGAGCAGTACTTC. Amino acid sequence: CASSGTHGGYEQYF. The whole variable domain, remainder taken from reference TRBV28 and TRBJ2-7, is DVKVTQSSRYLVKRTGEKVFLECVQDMDHENMFWYRQDPGLGLRLIYFSYDVKMKEKGDIPEGYSVSREKKERFSLILESASTNQTSMYLCASSGTHGGYEQYFGPGTRLTVT.